A single sample gave rise to the 6 T cell receptor beta chains below, sequenced in a study of cytomegalovirus exposure and HLA in healthy donors. PCR amplification relied on 60 Vbeta primers (plus 13 Jbeta primers). Data came from immunoSEQ multiplex PCR; TCRdb stores just in-frame clones and leaves some out. The sample carries around 220,000 clones, more than 60% recorded once. The sequencing input was PBMCs. These receptors originate from a girl aged 2 to 10 in good health and CMV-seronegative.

Only one count was recorded for this clone. The gene calls are TRBV5-1 and TRBJ2-1; 10 bases are shared with TRBD2. The CDR3 covers 15 residues. V shed 1 base, J shed 6 bases, and the junction held 4 bases outside the gene matches. From germline, CDR1 is SGHRS and CDR2 YFSETQ. The CDR3 here is CASSLRGTSVNEQFF. Here the CDR3 DNA reads TGCGCCAGCAGCTTGAGAGGGACTAGCGTCAATGAGCAGTTCTTC.

The chain couples TRBV6-1 to TRBJ2-7; the match to TRBD2 covers 9 bases. Trimming took 2 bases from V and 4 from J; bases not matched to a gene: 9. Germline values: CDR1 MNHNS, CDR2 SASEGT. The CDR3 covers 16 residues. CDR3 loop: CASSEYGLAGTYEQYF. DNA of the CDR3: TGTGCCAGCAGTGAATACGGGCTAGCGGGGACATACGAGCAGTACTTC.

V gene TRBV19 combines with J gene TRBJ2-5, with TRBD2 as a possible D gene (5 bases). Trimming removed 3 bases at V and 5 bases at J, with 13 bases between. The CDR3 contains 14 residues. Germline V gives CDR1 LNHDA, CDR2 SQIVND (reference sequence). The CDR3 DNA reads TGTGCCAGTAGTATTACTGGAGGTCCGGAGACCCAGTACTTC. The encoded protein is CASSITGGPETQYF.

This rearrangement joins TRBV6-1 to TRBJ2-1; D is unclear. CDR3 length: 12 amino acids. Trimming cost V 10 bases and J 8 bases, with 15 bases left between them. Looked up from germline, CDR1 is MNHNS and CDR2 is SASEGT. This chain's CDR3 is CATGRLTDEQFF. CDR3 nucleotide sequence: TGTGCCACAGGAAGGTTGACGGATGAGCAGTTCTTC.

On this clone: The sample carries other DNA sequences with the same CDR3. This sequence joins TRBV7-9 and TRBJ2-1, with 8 bases that match TRBD1. From germline, CDR1 is SEHNR and CDR2 FQNEAQ (reference sequence). The CDR3 loop spans 15 amino acids. The V gene end was trimmed by 3 bases and the J gene end by 1 base; junction bases not matched to a gene: 2. DNA of the CDR3: TGTGCCAGCAGCTTCGACAGGGGTTCCTACAATGAGCAGTTCTTC. Translated, it gives CASSFDRGSYNEQFF.

This sequence joins TRBV10-1 and TRBJ2-7; weak D call: TRBD2 (5 bases). Germline CDR1 WNHNN, CDR2 SYGVQD (reference sequence). V lost 2 bases and J 2 bases, leaving 10 bases between the germline ends. CDR3 size: 14 residues. The DNA for the CDR3 is TGCGCCAGCAGTGAGCGGGAAGGTCCCTACGAGCAGTACTTC. It specifies CASSEREGPYEQYF.